The rows below give T cell receptor beta chains drawn from one sample of a study of blood T cell repertoires in COVID-19. Libraries were prepared by immunoSEQ multiplex PCR; TCRdb keeps only in-frame clonotypes and omits some of them. The table lists 250,000 to 300,000 clones, around 90% of them singletons. Material for sequencing was peripheral blood. These receptors all stem from a woman aged 45-65 years who had recovered from COVID-19. The CDR3 runs from the conserved cysteine through the conserved F or W. The D gene is left open where the match is weak. Size tells how often a clone was seen (once, few, many) or the class of an expanded clone, and some rows leave it out.

CDR3 DNA: TGTGCCAGCAGTCCCGTCCGGGGGAGGGAGACCCAGTACTTC; CDR3 protein: CASSPVRGRETQYF; clone size: -; J gene: TRBJ2-5; V gene: TRBV27; D gene: -
CDR3 DNA: TGTGCCAGCAGCCCCTCGAGCTCCTACGAGCAGTACTTC; CDR3 protein: CASSPSSSYEQYF; clone size: -; J gene: TRBJ2-7; V gene: TRBV5-5; D gene: -
CDR3 DNA: TGTGCCAGCAGCTTAACTAGCGGGAGGTCCTACGAGCAGTACTTC; CDR3 protein: CASSLTSGRSYEQYF; clone size: -; J gene: TRBJ2-7; V gene: TRBV3-1/TRBV3-2; D gene: TRBD2
CDR3 DNA: TGTGCCAGCAGCGCGCCTAGCGGGAGGAATCCCTACGAGCAGTACTTC; CDR3 protein: CASSAPSGRNPYEQYF; clone size: -; J gene: TRBJ2-7; V gene: TRBV3-1/TRBV3-2; D gene: TRBD2
CDR3 DNA: TGTGCCAGCAGCTCGCAGTACTCGGGAGGCTACACCTTC; CDR3 protein: CASSSQYSGGYTF; clone size: -; J gene: TRBJ1-2; V gene: TRBV5-5; D gene: -
CDR3 DNA: TGTGCCAGCGAAGCCCGAGAGAGCACAGATACGCAGTATTTT; CDR3 protein: CASEARESTDTQYF; clone size: -; J gene: TRBJ2-3; V gene: TRBV28; D gene: -
CDR3 DNA: TGTGCCAGCTCGTTACAGGGGGCGCGGGGCGAGCAGTTCTTC; CDR3 protein: CASSLQGARGEQFF; clone size: -; J gene: TRBJ2-1; V gene: TRBV6-6; D gene: TRBD1
CDR3 DNA: TGTGCCAGCAGCGTAGGGGACAGGGGGTATGGCTACACCTTC; CDR3 protein: CASSVGDRGYGYTF; clone size: -; J gene: TRBJ1-2; V gene: TRBV9; D gene: TRBD1
CDR3 DNA: TGTGCCAGCAGCCATAGGTATCGACAGGGAGAGGACACTGAAGCTTTCTTT; CDR3 protein: CASSHRYRQGEDTEAFF; clone size: -; J gene: TRBJ1-1; V gene: TRBV5-6; D gene: TRBD1
CDR3 DNA: TGTGCCACCAATAACGGGACACCGAATGGCTACTCCTTC; CDR3 protein: CATNNGTPNGYSF; clone size: -; J gene: TRBJ1-2; V gene: TRBV24-1; D gene: -
CDR3 DNA: TGCAGTGCTAGTCGACAGGGGGCACTTGGCTACACCTTC; CDR3 protein: CSASRQGALGYTF; clone size: -; J gene: TRBJ1-2; V gene: TRBV20-1; D gene: TRBD1
CDR3 DNA: TGTGCCAGCAGTTCCCCTTATGAGGAAGAGACCCAGTACTTC; CDR3 protein: CASSSPYEEETQYF; clone size: -; J gene: TRBJ2-5; V gene: TRBV28; D gene: -
CDR3 DNA: TGTGCCAGCAGCCTAACCCCAGGCCCTCTTAACTATGGCTACACCTTC; CDR3 protein: CASSLTPGPLNYGYTF; clone size: -; J gene: TRBJ1-2; V gene: TRBV7-9; D gene: -
CDR3 DNA: TGTGCCAGTAGTGATAACAGGGTCGCGGACATTCAGTACTTC; CDR3 protein: CASSDNRVADIQYF; clone size: -; J gene: TRBJ2-4; V gene: TRBV19; D gene: -
CDR3 DNA: TGTGCCAGCAGTGTCCGGACGCAGTATTTT; CDR3 protein: CASSVRTQYF; clone size: -; J gene: TRBJ2-3; V gene: TRBV2; D gene: -
CDR3 DNA: TGTGCCAGCAGTCGGACAGCTAATCATAATCAGCCCCAGCATTTT; CDR3 protein: CASSRTANHNQPQHF; clone size: -; J gene: TRBJ1-5; V gene: TRBV6-2/TRBV6-3; D gene: -
CDR3 DNA: TGTGCCAGCAGCTCACTAGCGGAGGGGTGGAATGAGCAGTTCTTC; CDR3 protein: CASSSLAEGWNEQFF; clone size: -; J gene: TRBJ2-1; V gene: TRBV7-2; D gene: TRBD2
CDR3 DNA: TGTGCCAGCAGCTGGGGGCAGGGGTCCATCTATGGCTACACCTTC; CDR3 protein: CASSWGQGSIYGYTF; clone size: -; J gene: TRBJ1-2; V gene: TRBV27; D gene: -
CDR3 DNA: -; CDR3 protein: CASSNWGRGSSEAFF; clone size: once; J gene: TRBJ1-1; V gene: TRBV21-1; D gene: -
CDR3 DNA: TGTGCCAGCAGCTTCAGGGGAAGTAATTCACCCCTCCACTTT; CDR3 protein: CASSFRGSNSPLHF; clone size: -; J gene: TRBJ1-6; V gene: TRBV7-2; D gene: -
CDR3 DNA: TGTGCCAGCAGTTTTGCAGAGAACACTGAAGCTTTCTTT; CDR3 protein: CASSFAENTEAFF; clone size: -; J gene: TRBJ1-1; V gene: TRBV12-3/TRBV12-4; D gene: -
CDR3 DNA: TGTGCCATCAGTGAGACAACTAGCGGGAGCTCCTACGAGCAGTACTTC; CDR3 protein: CAISETTSGSSYEQYF; clone size: -; J gene: TRBJ2-7; V gene: TRBV10-3; D gene: TRBD2
CDR3 DNA: TGCAGCGTTGAGGTACTAGCGGGAGTGGGAAATGAGCAGTTCTTC; CDR3 protein: CSVEVLAGVGNEQFF; clone size: -; J gene: TRBJ2-1; V gene: TRBV29-1; D gene: TRBD2
CDR3 DNA: TGTGCCAGCATTGGACAGGTAGCTAACTATGGCTACACCTTC; CDR3 protein: CASIGQVANYGYTF; clone size: -; J gene: TRBJ1-2; V gene: TRBV2; D gene: TRBD1
CDR3 DNA: TGTGCCAGCTTTACGAACCCGGGGGGGGCTGAAGCTTTCTTT; CDR3 protein: CASFTNPGGAEAFF; clone size: -; J gene: TRBJ1-1; V gene: TRBV18; D gene: -
CDR3 DNA: TGTGCCAGCAGCCAGGGCCAGGGCAGTTCACCCCTCCACTTT; CDR3 protein: CASSQGQGSSPLHF; clone size: few; J gene: TRBJ1-6; V gene: TRBV5-4; D gene: -
CDR3 DNA: TGTGCCAGCAGTCGACAGACTGAGCAGTTCTTC; CDR3 protein: CASSRQTEQFF; clone size: -; J gene: TRBJ2-1; V gene: TRBV12-3/TRBV12-4; D gene: -
CDR3 DNA: TGTGCCAGCAGCCAAGTATCGGGACTAGCCTCTTACGAGCAGTACTTC; CDR3 protein: CASSQVSGLASYEQYF; clone size: -; J gene: TRBJ2-7; V gene: TRBV14; D gene: TRBD2
CDR3 DNA: TGCGCCAGCAGCTTGGGACAGTCGATCTATGGCTACACCTTC; CDR3 protein: CASSLGQSIYGYTF; clone size: -; J gene: TRBJ1-2; V gene: TRBV5-1; D gene: -
CDR3 DNA: TGTGCCAGCAGCTTAGCGGAGGGCGGACAGCCCCAGCATTTT; CDR3 protein: CASSLAEGGQPQHF; clone size: -; J gene: TRBJ1-5; V gene: TRBV7-2; D gene: -
CDR3 DNA: TGTGCCACCTCCCCGGGTAGAGGGTTGAACACTGAAGCTTTCTTT; CDR3 protein: CATSPGRGLNTEAFF; clone size: -; J gene: TRBJ1-1; V gene: TRBV5-4; D gene: -
CDR3 DNA: TGTGCCAGCAGCCTACCCTCTGGGCGGGGGACGGATGAGCAGTTCTTC; CDR3 protein: CASSLPSGRGTDEQFF; clone size: -; J gene: TRBJ2-1; V gene: TRBV7-3; D gene: TRBD2
CDR3 DNA: TGTGCCAGCAGAACTACAGGGGAAGCTTTCTTT; CDR3 protein: CASRTTGEAFF; clone size: -; J gene: TRBJ1-1; V gene: TRBV11-2; D gene: -
CDR3 DNA: TGCGCCAGCAGCGGGGGGACAGGGCTTTTTGGCATTCAGTACTTC; CDR3 protein: CASSGGTGLFGIQYF; clone size: -; J gene: TRBJ2-4; V gene: TRBV5-1; D gene: TRBD1
CDR3 DNA: TGTGCCAGCAGCCCCTGGACTAGCGGGGGCTACAATGAGCAGTTCTTC; CDR3 protein: CASSPWTSGGYNEQFF; clone size: -; J gene: TRBJ2-1; V gene: TRBV9; D gene: TRBD2
CDR3 DNA: TGCGCCAGCAGCGGGGGCGGTGAAGCTTTCTTT; CDR3 protein: CASSGGGEAFF; clone size: -; J gene: TRBJ1-1; V gene: TRBV4-3; D gene: -
CDR3 DNA: TGTGCCAGTAGTAATGAGTGGGAGACCCAGTACTTC; CDR3 protein: CASSNEWETQYF; clone size: -; J gene: TRBJ2-5; V gene: TRBV19; D gene: -
CDR3 DNA: TGTGCCAGCAGTTTATCTGGCCAGGCCGGTCAGCCCCAGCATTTT; CDR3 protein: CASSLSGQAGQPQHF; clone size: -; J gene: TRBJ1-5; V gene: TRBV27; D gene: -
CDR3 DNA: TGTGCCAGCAGTTCCCTAAGCGGGGGGACCTACGAGCAGTACTTC; CDR3 protein: CASSSLSGGTYEQYF; clone size: few; J gene: TRBJ2-7; V gene: TRBV28; D gene: TRBD2
CDR3 DNA: TGTGCCAGCAGCTTGTGGGACAGATATTCCTACGAGCAGTACTTC; CDR3 protein: CASSLWDRYSYEQYF; clone size: -; J gene: TRBJ2-7; V gene: TRBV5-4; D gene: TRBD1
CDR3 DNA: TGTGCCAGCAGCAACGACAGGGGGCGCTTCCACACCCCGAATTCACCCCTCCACTTT; CDR3 protein: CASSNDRGRFHTPNSPLHF; clone size: -; J gene: TRBJ1-6; V gene: TRBV28; D gene: TRBD1
CDR3 DNA: TGTGCCAGCAGCCCAAGAGGGACTATCAACAATGAGCAGTTCTTC; CDR3 protein: CASSPRGTINNEQFF; clone size: -; J gene: TRBJ2-1; V gene: TRBV4-2; D gene: TRBD2